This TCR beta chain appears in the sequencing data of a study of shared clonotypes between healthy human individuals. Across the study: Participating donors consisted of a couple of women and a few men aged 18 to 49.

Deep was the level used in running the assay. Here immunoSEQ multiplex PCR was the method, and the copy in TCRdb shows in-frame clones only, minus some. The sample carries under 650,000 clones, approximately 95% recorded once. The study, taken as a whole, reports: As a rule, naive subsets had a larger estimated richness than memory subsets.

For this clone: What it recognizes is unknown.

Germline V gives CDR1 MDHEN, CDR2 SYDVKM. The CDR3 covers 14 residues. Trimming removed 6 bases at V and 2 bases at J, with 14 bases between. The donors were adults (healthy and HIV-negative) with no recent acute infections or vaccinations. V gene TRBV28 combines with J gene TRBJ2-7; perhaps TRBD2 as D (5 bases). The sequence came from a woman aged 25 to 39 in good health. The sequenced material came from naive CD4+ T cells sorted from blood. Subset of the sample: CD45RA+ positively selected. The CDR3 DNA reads TGTGCCAGCAGGATGGACTGGACGACCTACGAGCAGTACTTC. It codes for CASRMDWTTYEQYF.